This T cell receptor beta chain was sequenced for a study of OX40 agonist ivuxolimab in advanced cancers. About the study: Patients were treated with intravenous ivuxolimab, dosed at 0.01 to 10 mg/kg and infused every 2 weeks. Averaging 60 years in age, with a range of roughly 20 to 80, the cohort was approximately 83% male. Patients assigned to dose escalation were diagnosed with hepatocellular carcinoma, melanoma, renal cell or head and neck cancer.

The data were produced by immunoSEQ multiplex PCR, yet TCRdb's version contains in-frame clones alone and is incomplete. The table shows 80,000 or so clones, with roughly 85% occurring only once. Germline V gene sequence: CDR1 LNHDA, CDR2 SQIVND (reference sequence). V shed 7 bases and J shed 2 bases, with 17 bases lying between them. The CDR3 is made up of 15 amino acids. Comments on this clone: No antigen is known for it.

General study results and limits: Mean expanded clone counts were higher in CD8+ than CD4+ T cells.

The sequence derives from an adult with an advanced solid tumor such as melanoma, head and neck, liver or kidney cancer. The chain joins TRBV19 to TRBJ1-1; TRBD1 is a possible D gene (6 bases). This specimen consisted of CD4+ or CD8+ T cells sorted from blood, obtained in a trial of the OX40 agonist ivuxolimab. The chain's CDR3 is CASTLGGTANTEAFF. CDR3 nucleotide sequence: TGTGCCAGTACCCTAGGGGGAACAGCTAACACTGAAGCTTTCTTT.